Sequencing of this T cell receptor beta chain was carried out in a study of blood T cell repertoires in COVID-19. Trimming took 2 bases from V and 0 from J, leaving 8 bases between them. Germline CDR1 and CDR2: MNHEY and SVGEGT. This CDR3 is 15 amino acids long. Generated by immunoSEQ multiplex PCR, the TCRdb table keeps only in-frame clones and is missing some. The sample consists of under 250,000 clones, about four fifths of them appearing once. The chain couples TRBV6-2 or TRBV6-3 to TRBJ1-5; no clear D gene. The TCR sequence derives from a man aged 35-49 years with active or convalescent COVID-19. The sequencing input was peripheral blood. The CDR3 sequence is CASSYVANSNQPQHF. The CDR3 DNA follows: TGTGCCAGCAGTTACGTAGCGAATAGCAATCAGCCCCAGCATTTT.